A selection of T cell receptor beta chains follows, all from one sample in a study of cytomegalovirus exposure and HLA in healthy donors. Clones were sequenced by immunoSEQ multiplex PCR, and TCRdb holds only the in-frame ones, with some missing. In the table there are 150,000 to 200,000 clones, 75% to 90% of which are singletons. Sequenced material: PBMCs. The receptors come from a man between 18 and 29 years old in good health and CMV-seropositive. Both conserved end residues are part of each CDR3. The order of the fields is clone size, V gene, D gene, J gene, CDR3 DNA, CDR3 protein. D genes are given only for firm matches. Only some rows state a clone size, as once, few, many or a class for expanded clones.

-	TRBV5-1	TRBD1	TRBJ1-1	TGCGCCAGCAGCTTGGTATCAGGGGGGAACACTGAAGCTTTCTTT	CASSLVSGGNTEAFF
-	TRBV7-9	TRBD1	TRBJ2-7	TGTTCCAGCAGACATAGTCGGGACAGGGGAAACGAGCAGTACTTC	CSSRHSRDRGNEQYF
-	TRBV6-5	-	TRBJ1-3	TGTGCCAGCAGTTACTCTGGGCCAGGCTCTGGAAACACCATATATTTT	CASSYSGPGSGNTIYF
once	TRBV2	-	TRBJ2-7	TGTGCCATCTATAAGGGGTACGAGCAGTACTTC	CAIYKGYEQYF
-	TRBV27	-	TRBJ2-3	TGTGCCAGCAGTTTCCGCCGCCAGGCCATTTACACAGATACGCAGTATTTT	CASSFRRQAIYTDTQYF
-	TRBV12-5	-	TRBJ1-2	TGTGCTAGTGGTTTGCCCGTTCGGATACAGGGCGACTATGGCTACACCTTC	CASGLPVRIQGDYGYTF
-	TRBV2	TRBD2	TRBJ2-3	TGTGCCAGCAGTGACGGCGGGGGGGCAACAGATACGCAGTATTTT	CASSDGGGATDTQYF
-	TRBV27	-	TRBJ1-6	TGTGCCAGCAGTTTCACGGGGAGCTCCTATAATTCACCCCTCCACTTT	CASSFTGSSYNSPLHF
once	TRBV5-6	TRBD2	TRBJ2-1	TGTGCCAGCAGCTTGTCCGATACGCAGCGGGGCGTCAAGTTCTTC	CASSLSDTQRGVKFF
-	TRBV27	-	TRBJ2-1	TGTGCCAGCAGAGACAGATACTTCGTCCGACAGTTCTTC	CASRDRYFVRQFF
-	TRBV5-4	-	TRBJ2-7	TGTGCCAGCAGCGCTTCCGACTCCTCCTACGAGCAGTACTTC	CASSASDSSYEQYF
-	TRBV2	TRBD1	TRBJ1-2	TGTGCCAGCAGTGAGACCAGGGGGGACTATGGCTACACCTTC	CASSETRGDYGYTF
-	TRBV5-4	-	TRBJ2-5	TGTGCCAGCAGGCCGGGACCCGGGGGACGAGAGACCCAGTACTTC	CASRPGPGGRETQYF
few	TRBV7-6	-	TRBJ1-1	TGTGCCAGCAGCCCGGGGGGCAGGGAAGGCACTGAAGCTTTCTTT	CASSPGGREGTEAFF